A single sample gave rise to the 12 T cell receptor beta chains below, sequenced in a study of CD8 T cells in Susac syndrome. When the RNA was reverse transcribed, random hexamers were used with an input of about 0.45 to 1 ug. TCRdb re-derived calls from the immunoSEQ multiplex PCR reads in MiXCR, one entry per CDR3 protein. This sample yields some 100,000 distinct CDR3 sequences, of which approximately 93% are seen a single time; 0.093% belongs to the top ten. The sample comprised CD4+ T cells from PBMCs. These receptors were collected from a human donor with multiple sclerosis.

J is TRBJ2-1 and V is TRBV5-1; maybe TRBD2 (6 bases). The CDR3 consists of 17 residues. V lost 0 bases to trimming and J lost 1 base, with 14 bases between them. Germline V gene lookup returns CDR1 SGHRS and CDR2 YFSETQ. CDR3 DNA: TGCGCCAGCAGCTTGGGTTGGGGGGATCAATCCTACAATGAGCAGTTCTTC. It codes for CASSLGWGDQSYNEQFF. The whole variable domain, remainder taken from reference TRBV5-1 and TRBJ2-1, is KAGVTQTPRYLIKTRGQQVTLSCSPISGHRSVSWYQQTPGQGLQFLFEYFSETQRNKGNFPGRFSGRQFSNSRSEMNVSTLELGDSALYLCASSLGWGDQSYNEQFFGPGTRLTVL.

The chain combines TRBV6-1 with TRBJ2-7; the match to TRBD1 covers 7 bases. Trimming at V came to 5 bases and at J to 2 bases, leaving 9 bases not matched to a gene. The germline gives CDR1 MNHNS, CDR2 SASEGT. The CDR3 covers 15 residues. This CDR3 reads CASSKSWDSTYEQYF. The CDR3 DNA is TGTGCCAGCAGTAAGTCCTGGGACAGCACCTACGAGCAGTACTTC.

The CDR3 here is CASSLRGAGGRETQYF. For the CDR3, the DNA is TGTGCCAGCAGTTTAAGGGGAGCGGGGGGGCGTGAGACCCAGTACTTC. The chain combines TRBV12-3 or TRBV12-4 with TRBJ2-5; TRBD2 matches 10 bases. The CDR3 length is 16 residues. V lost 2 bases and J lost 5; bases outside the gene matches: 8.

This chain uses TRBV28 with TRBJ2-7; D may be TRBD2 (5 bases). Looked up from germline, CDR1 is MDHEN and CDR2 is SYDVKM. The CDR3 spans 11 residues. CDR3: CAAGLYYEQYF. The DNA of the CDR3 is TGTGCGGCGGGTCTCTACTACGAGCAGTACTTC.

The chain carries TRBV29-1 and TRBJ1-4, with D possibly TRBD1 on 6 matching bases. V was trimmed by 4 bases and J by 8 bases, leaving 8 bases between them. CDR1 and CDR2 from the germline V gene are SQVTM and ANQGSEA. This CDR3 comprises 11 residues. The CDR3 DNA follows: TGCAGCGTTGCCACAGGGGAAAAACTGTTTTTT. Protein sequence: CSVATGEKLFF.

This chain uses TRBV6-1 with TRBJ2-7, with D perhaps assigned TRBD1 or TRBD2 (5 bases each). V lost 6 bases, J lost 0 bases, and 15 bases lay in between. In germline, CDR1 is MNHNS, CDR2 SASEGT. The CDR3 is 15 residues long. CDR3 residues: CASSAGTASSYEQYF. CDR3 DNA sequence: TGTGCCAGCAGCGCCGGGACCGCGAGCTCCTACGAGCAGTACTTC.

V gene TRBV11-2 combines with J gene TRBJ1-1, with TRBD1 matching over 8 bases. J lost 4 bases, V lost 3 bases, and 4 bases had no gene match. Germline assignment: CDR1 SGHAT and CDR2 FQNNGV. The CDR3 sequence is 14 residues long. The CDR3 loop reads CASSLYRGVTEAFF. CDR3 bases: TGTGCCAGCAGCTTGTACAGGGGGGTCACTGAAGCTTTCTTT.

This chain links TRBV4-2 with TRBJ1-1; D call uncertain. This CDR3 is built from 16 residues. Germline CDR1 reads LGHNA; CDR2 reads YNFKEQ. Trimming stripped 0 bases from V and 2 bases from J, with 13 bases between. The CDR3 coding sequence is TGTGCCAGCAGCCAAGATATCAGCGGACTAAACACTGAAGCTTTCTTT. The encoded protein is CASSQDISGLNTEAFF.

V and J are TRBV5-1 and TRBJ1-2, with 9 bases matching TRBD1. The CDR3 runs 15 residues. V gave up 4 bases and J gave up 5 bases; unmatched junction bases: 9. The germline V gene encodes CDR1 SGHRS and CDR2 YFSETQ. The CDR3 protein is CASSKDRGASYGYTF. For the CDR3, the DNA is TGCGCCAGCAGCAAAGACAGGGGGGCATCGTATGGCTACACCTTC.

The chain employs TRBV3-1 and TRBJ2-5; perhaps TRBD2 as D (6 bases). The CDR3 is 14 residues long. Germline lookup yields CDR1 LGHDT and CDR2 YNNKEL (reference sequence). Trimming cost V 1 base and J 3 bases, with 9 bases left between them. CDR3: CASSQVSGEETQYF. CDR3 nucleotides: TGTGCCAGCAGCCAAGTATCGGGGGAAGAGACCCAGTACTTC.

This chain links TRBV5-1 with TRBJ1-1; D remains unclear. V was cut by 0 bases and J by 8 bases, with 17 bases left in between. Germline loops: CDR1 SGHRS, CDR2 YFSETQ. The length of the CDR3 is 15 residues. The CDR3 is CASSLAVPPSAEAFF. Here the CDR3 DNA reads TGCGCCAGCAGCTTGGCCGTACCACCTAGCGCCGAAGCTTTCTTT. The variable domain in full, completed from reference TRBV5-1 and TRBJ1-1, reads KAGVTQTPRYLIKTRGQQVTLSCSPISGHRSVSWYQQTPGQGLQFLFEYFSETQRNKGNFPGRFSGRQFSNSRSEMNVSTLELGDSALYLCASSLAVPPSAEAFFGQGTRLTVV.

The V gene is TRBV18, the J gene TRBJ1-1; 8 bases are a match to TRBD1. The CDR3 spans 16 residues. The V and J ends lost 4 bases and 1 base, in that order; junction bases with no gene match: 8. Germline CDR1 is KGHSH and CDR2 is LQKENI. The CDR3 is CASSLLGQGANTEAFF. DNA for the CDR3: TGTGCCAGCTCACTACTCGGACAGGGAGCGAACACTGAAGCTTTCTTT. Using reference TRBV18 and TRBJ1-1 for the parts outside the CDR3, the full variable domain is NAGVMQNPRHLVRRRGQEARLRCSPMKGHSHVYWYRQLPEEGLKFMVYLQKENIIDESGMPKERFSAEFPKEGPSILRIQQVVRGDSAAYFCASSLLGQGANTEAFFGQGTRLTVV.